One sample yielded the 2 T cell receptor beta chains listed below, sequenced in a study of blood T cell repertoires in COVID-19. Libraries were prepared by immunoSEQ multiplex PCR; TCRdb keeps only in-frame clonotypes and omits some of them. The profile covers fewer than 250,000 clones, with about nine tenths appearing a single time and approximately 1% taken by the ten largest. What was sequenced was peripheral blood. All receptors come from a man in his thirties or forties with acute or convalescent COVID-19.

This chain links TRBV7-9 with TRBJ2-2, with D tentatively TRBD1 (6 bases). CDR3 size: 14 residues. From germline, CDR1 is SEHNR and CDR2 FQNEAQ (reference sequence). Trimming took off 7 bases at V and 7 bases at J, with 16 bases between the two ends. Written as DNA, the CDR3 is TGTGCCAGCACCCAGGGGTTGGGCGGCGGGGAGCTGTTTTTT. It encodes CASTQGLGGGELFF.

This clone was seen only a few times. DNA for the CDR3: TGTGCCAGCAACGGACAGGGTTTGCAGTTCTTC. Translation gives CASNGQGLQFF. The V call is TRBV6-6, the J call TRBJ2-1, with 8 bases fitting TRBD1. The CDR3 extends over 11 amino acids. Germline loops: CDR1 MNHNY, CDR2 SVGAGI (reference sequence). V gave up 7 bases and J gave up 12 bases; unmatched junction bases: 5.